The 29 T cell receptor beta chains below all came from one sample that was sequenced in a study of PD-1 blockade in classical Hodgkin lymphoma. The time point: cycle 4 day 1 (C4D1), after five to seven weeks of nivolumab. Every one of the patients relapsed after autologous stem cell transplantation (brentuximab vedotin exposure was variable). Sequencing was performed with immunoSEQ multiplex PCR; in TCRdb, only in-frame clones are kept and a portion is missing. This table holds tens of thousands of clones, nearly 70% found once. Sequencing was performed on peripheral blood mononuclear cells (PBMCs), taken before the fourth cycle of nivolumab. The receptors were gathered from a human donor with classical Hodgkin lymphoma.

The V gene is TRBV12-5, the J gene TRBJ1-2; 8 nucleotides agree with TRBD1. V trimming: 0 bases; J trimming: 5 bases; junction bases outside the gene matches: 8. The CDR3 has 16 residues. The germline V gene has CDR1 LGHNT and CDR2 FRNRAP. As DNA, the CDR3 is TGTGCTAGTGGTTTGGTCCCGGACAGGGAAAAATATGGCTACACCTTC. Translating it yields CASGLVPDREKYGYTF.

The genes are TRBV18 and TRBJ1-5; D is uncertain. The CDR3 spans 14 residues. Germline CDR1 KGHSH, CDR2 LQKENI. V was shortened by 4 bases and J by 0 bases, with 7 bases between the two germline ends. Written as DNA, the CDR3 is TGTGCCAGCTCACAGTCCGATAGCAATCAGCCCCAGCATTTT. Translated, it gives CASSQSDSNQPQHF.

V usage is TRBV27 and J usage is TRBJ2-1; D uncertain. The length of the CDR3 is 15 residues. Germline V lookup: CDR1 MNHEY, CDR2 SMNVEV (reference sequence). The V gene lost 5 bases and the J gene lost 0 bases, with 11 bases spanning the gap. The CDR3 is CASSPSGDSYNEQFF. In nucleotides, the CDR3 is TGTGCCAGCAGTCCAAGTGGAGACTCCTACAATGAGCAGTTCTTC.

In this sample, this clone turned up a few times. CDR3 sequence: CASSQDHLNSPLHF. CDR3 bases: TGCGCCAGCAGCCAAGATCACCTAAATTCACCCCTCCACTTT. The genes are TRBV4-3 and TRBJ1-6, with D unclear. The V gene lost 0 bases and the J gene lost 7 bases, with 7 bases spanning the gap. This CDR3 region has 14 residues. The V gene's germline CDR1 is LGHNA and CDR2 YSLEER.

In its sample, this clone ranks as medium-sized. The rearrangement joins TRBV7-9 to TRBJ1-1; D may be TRBD1 (6 bases). Trimming stripped 5 bases from V and 0 bases from J, with 13 bases between. The CDR3 loop spans 15 amino acids. CDR1 is SEHNR and CDR2 is FQNEAQ in the germline V gene (reference sequence). CDR3 region: CASSIPGQLNTEAFF. The CDR3 bases are TGTGCCAGCAGCATACCTGGACAGCTGAACACTGAAGCTTTCTTT.

The chain uses TRBV11-2 and TRBJ2-7; no firm D call. The germline V gene encodes CDR1 SGHAT and CDR2 FQNNGV. CDR3 size: 14 residues. Trimming removed 5 bases from V and 2 bases from J, with 13 bases in between. For the CDR3, the DNA is TGTGCCAGCAGCCCCCAGGCCATGACCTACGAGCAGTACTTC. The encoded protein is CASSPQAMTYEQYF.

This rearrangement joins TRBV6-6 to TRBJ1-6; no clear D gene. From germline, CDR1 is MNHNY and CDR2 SVGAGI (reference sequence). Trimming took 7 bases from V and 4 from J, leaving 11 bases between them. The CDR3 covers 14 residues. The CDR3 here is CASTQLEYNSPLHF. In DNA form, the CDR3 reads TGTGCCAGCACCCAACTGGAGTATAATTCACCCCTCCACTTT.

This clone was detected only a few times. The chain carries TRBV7-9 and TRBJ2-1; 8 positions agree with TRBD2. CDR1 is SEHNR, CDR2 FQNEAQ, per germline (reference sequence). Trimming at V came to 5 bases and at J to 6 bases, leaving 9 bases not matched to a gene. CDR3 length equals 15 residues. The DNA of the CDR3 is TGTGCCAGCAGCCCGCATCGCGGACTAGCCAATGAGCAGTTCTTC. Translating gives CASSPHRGLANEQFF. Looking up the rest from reference TRBV7-9 and TRBJ2-1 gives the full variable domain: DTGVSQNPRHKITKRGQNVTFRCDPISEHNRLYWYRQTLGQGPEFLTYFQNEAQLEKSRLLSDRFSAERPKGSFSTLEIQRTEQGDSAMYLCASSPHRGLANEQFFGPGTRLTVL.

The V and J genes are TRBV6-6 and TRBJ1-1, with TRBD1 matching over 8 bases. V lost 6 bases and J lost 6; bases outside the gene matches: 12. This CDR3 is 15 amino acids long. Germline CDR1 and CDR2: MNHNY and SVGAGI (reference sequence). The CDR3 region is CASSRTGQGFPEAFF. CDR3 coding DNA: TGTGCCAGCAGCCGGACCGGACAGGGTTTCCCTGAAGCTTTCTTT.

This chain connects TRBV23-1 to TRBJ2-4, with 7 bases that match TRBD1. TRBV23-1 falls under the ORF class, with uncertain function. There are 17 residues in the CDR3. J gave up 3 bases and V 4 bases, and 12 bases lay outside the gene matches. The CDR3 region is CASSLTGTVSFKNIQYF. The CDR3 DNA is TGCGCCAGCAGTCTCACCGGGACAGTTAGTTTCAAAAACATTCAGTACTTC.

The chain uses TRBV19 and TRBJ2-2, with 9 bases lining up with TRBD1. The CDR3 has 15 amino acids. The germline V gene has CDR1 LNHDA and CDR2 SQIVND (reference sequence). The V and J ends lost 5 bases and 5 bases, in that order; junction bases with no gene match: 6. Here the CDR3 reads CASSSRQGGTGELFF. The CDR3 bases are TGTGCCAGTAGTTCTCGACAGGGGGGTACCGGGGAGCTGTTTTTT.

The J gene is TRBJ2-6, the V gene TRBV19; D unresolved. In germline, CDR1 is LNHDA, CDR2 SQIVND (reference sequence). This CDR3 region has 13 residues. Trimming removed 8 bases at V and 3 bases at J, with 8 bases between. Here the CDR3 reads CASSLSGANVLTF. CDR3 sequence (DNA): TGTGCCAGTTCCCTTAGTGGGGCCAACGTCCTGACTTTC.

A single count supports this clone. The J gene is TRBJ1-1, the V gene TRBV19; 7 positions match TRBD1. The V gene's germline CDR1 is LNHDA and CDR2 SQIVND (reference sequence). This CDR3 is built from 12 residues. J lost 3 bases, V lost 8 bases, and 3 bases had no gene match. CDR3 coding DNA: TGTGCCAGTCAACAGGGGTACACTGAAGCTTTCTTT. Its translation is CASQQGYTEAFF.

This clone was seen a single time. This sample includes further DNA sequences coding for the same CDR3. CDR3 protein: CASSWDSYNEQFF. The CDR3 DNA sequence: TGTGCCAGCAGTTGGGACAGCTACAATGAGCAGTTCTTC. J is TRBJ2-1 and V is TRBV27; the match to TRBD1 covers 7 bases. The CDR3 contains 13 residues. Germline CDR1 and CDR2: MNHEY and SMNVEV (reference sequence). J gave up 3 bases and V 4 bases, and 0 bases lay outside the gene matches.

J is TRBJ1-2 and V is TRBV2; D is perhaps TRBD1 (6 bases). In germline, CDR1 is SNHLY, CDR2 FYNNEI. The CDR3 has 16 amino acids. V shed 1 base and J shed 5 bases, with 17 bases lying between them. CDR3 sequence: CASSEEGGGSLYGYTF. The CDR3 coding sequence is TGTGCCAGCAGTGAAGAAGGTGGGGGCTCTTTATATGGCTACACCTTC.

By share of the sample, this clone is medium-sized (0.01 to 0.1%). The V and J genes are TRBV28 and TRBJ1-2, with D possibly TRBD1 on 5 matching bases. Trimming took 4 bases from V and 4 from J, leaving 7 bases between them. Germline CDR1 MDHEN, CDR2 SYDVKM. The CDR3 sequence is 12 residues long. The CDR3 DNA reads TGTGCCAGCAGTTCAGGGTCCTATGGCTACACCTTC. This translates into CASSSGSYGYTF.

Here the CDR3 reads CASSLGPRAGNTIYF. The DNA of the CDR3 is TGTGCCAGCAGCTTGGGACCGCGGGCTGGAAACACCATATATTTT. The chain combines TRBV5-6 with TRBJ1-3, with D uncertain. Germline V lookup: CDR1 SGHDT, CDR2 YYEEEE. CDR3 length: 15 residues. Trimming cost V 0 bases and J 2 bases, with 9 bases left between them.

The chain joins TRBV5-1 to TRBJ2-1, with 13 bases lining up with TRBD2. The CDR3 has 15 residues. Trimming at V came to 2 bases and at J to 9 bases, leaving 5 bases not matched to a gene. Looked up from germline, CDR1 is SGHRS and CDR2 is YFSETQ. The CDR3, as DNA: TGCGCCAGCAGCTTAACTAGCGGGGGGGCCATTGAGCAGTTCTTC. Translating gives CASSLTSGGAIEQFF. Full variable domain (outside the CDR3, taken from reference TRBV5-1 and TRBJ2-1): KAGVTQTPRYLIKTRGQQVTLSCSPISGHRSVSWYQQTPGQGLQFLFEYFSETQRNKGNFPGRFSGRQFSNSRSEMNVSTLELGDSALYLCASSLTSGGAIEQFFGPGTRLTVL.

The gene calls are TRBV19 and TRBJ1-1; D is unclear. CDR3 length: 12 amino acids. Trimming took off 8 bases at V and 1 base at J, with 8 bases between the two ends. The germline gives CDR1 LNHDA, CDR2 SQIVND (reference sequence). The CDR3 reads CASRLGNTEAFF. DNA of the CDR3: TGTGCCAGTCGCCTGGGGAACACTGAAGCTTTCTTT.

V is TRBV10-3 and J is TRBJ1-5; D not resolved. Trimming removed 3 bases from V and 4 bases from J, with 4 bases in between. The CDR3 sequence is 12 residues long. Germline V gene sequence: CDR1 ENHRY, CDR2 SYGVKD. The chain's CDR3 is CAISDMNQPQHF. As DNA, the CDR3 is TGTGCCATCAGTGATATGAATCAGCCCCAGCATTTT.

A single count supports this clone. The V call is TRBV9, the J call TRBJ1-6; D remains unclear. The germline V and J ends were trimmed by 4 bases and 0 bases, with 14 bases remaining between them. Germline V CDR1 and CDR2: SGDLS, YYNGEE. The CDR3 covers 17 residues. Here the CDR3 reads CASSLYTSSSYNSPLHF. Here the CDR3 DNA reads TGTGCCAGCAGCCTATACACTTCAAGCTCCTATAATTCACCCCTCCACTTT.

The chain combines TRBV7-9 with TRBJ2-7, with a tentative D call TRBD2 (6 bases). CDR1 is SEHNR, CDR2 FQNEAQ, per germline (reference sequence). The V end lost 5 bases, the J end lost 3 bases, and 17 bases lay between the germline ends. The CDR3 extends over 15 amino acids. CDR3: CASSRGAGPNYEQYF. The CDR3 DNA is TGTGCCAGCAGCCGAGGAGCGGGCCCCAACTACGAGCAGTACTTC.

The CDR3 loop reads CASRRRGAAEAFF. DNA for the CDR3: TGTGCCAGCAGACGGAGGGGGGCCGCTGAAGCTTTCTTT. V is TRBV28 and J is TRBJ1-1; tentative D call: TRBD1 (6 bases). This CDR3 region has 13 residues. CDR1 is MDHEN, CDR2 SYDVKM, per germline. The V and J ends lost 6 bases and 6 bases respectively, with 14 bases between them.

The chain recombines TRBV5-1 with TRBJ2-2; D remains unclear. The V end was cut by 0 bases, the J end by 6 bases, with 3 bases between. Germline V gene lookup returns CDR1 SGHRS and CDR2 YFSETQ. The CDR3 extends over 12 amino acids. CDR3 sequence (DNA): TGCGCCAGCAGCTTGGAAGCCGGGGAGCTGTTTTTT. Its protein product is CASSLEAGELFF. The whole variable domain, remainder taken from reference TRBV5-1 and TRBJ2-2, is KAGVTQTPRYLIKTRGQQVTLSCSPISGHRSVSWYQQTPGQGLQFLFEYFSETQRNKGNFPGRFSGRQFSNSRSEMNVSTLELGDSALYLCASSLEAGELFFGEGSRLTVL.

The chain has TRBV6-5 and TRBJ1-2; D not certain. The CDR3 length is 13 residues. The germline V gene has CDR1 MNHEY and CDR2 SVGAGI. The ends were cut back, 6 bases at V and 3 bases at J, with 11 bases in the middle. The CDR3 is CASRPRHDYGYTF. CDR3 DNA sequence: TGTGCCAGCAGGCCGAGACACGACTATGGCTACACCTTC.

The V and J genes are TRBV5-1 and TRBJ1-5, with 9 bases fitting TRBD1. The CDR3 is 15 amino acids. Germline CDR1 is SGHRS and CDR2 is YFSETQ. Unmatched junction bases numbered 5, after V lost 3 bases and J lost 4 bases. The CDR3 nucleotides read TGCGCCAGCAGCTCAGGACAGGGGCCGAATCAGCCCCAGCATTTT. It specifies CASSSGQGPNQPQHF.

This chain uses TRBV29-1 with TRBJ2-5; 10 bases line up with TRBD2. Trimming at V came to 3 bases and at J to 2 bases, leaving 3 bases not matched to a gene. This CDR3 comprises 14 residues. Germline V gene data show CDR1 as SQVTM and CDR2 as ANQGSEA. The CDR3 is CSVDSGGFQETQYF. The CDR3 DNA follows: TGCAGCGTTGATAGCGGGGGGTTTCAAGAGACCCAGTACTTC. The entire variable domain, with the rest obtained from reference TRBV29-1 and TRBJ2-5, is as follows: SAVISQKPSRDICQRGTSLTIQCQVDSQVTMMFWYRQQPGQSLTLIATANQGSEATYESGFVIDKFPISRPNLTFSTLTVSNMSPEDSSIYLCSVDSGGFQETQYFGPGTRLLVL.

The V call is TRBV9, the J call TRBJ2-5; 9 nucleotides line up with TRBD1. Germline lookup yields CDR1 SGDLS and CDR2 YYNGEE. There are 15 residues in the CDR3. With 4 bases clipped from V and 7 bases from J, the junction kept 11 bases outside the gene matches. The CDR3 spells CASSPGTGTWVTQYF. CDR3 in DNA: TGTGCCAGCAGCCCGGGGACAGGGACGTGGGTGACCCAGTACTTC.

The CDR3 region is CASIGTGGVYTEAFF. In DNA form, the CDR3 reads TGTGCCAGCATAGGGACAGGGGGCGTTTACACTGAAGCTTTCTTT. The V and J genes are TRBV7-6 and TRBJ1-1; 12 bases align to TRBD1. The CDR3 is 15 residues long. CDR1 is SGHVS and CDR2 is FNYEAQ in the germline V gene. V lost 7 bases, J lost 3 bases, and 6 bases stayed unmatched.